This T cell receptor beta chain stems from a study of vaccination and CD4 T cells after COVID-19. Sequence data for DNA of cultured CD4+ T cells were generated by the Oncomine TCR Beta short-read assay. Cultures of CD4+ T cells served as the source for extracting genomic DNA. TCRdb passed the PCR reads through MiXCR, listing each CDR3 protein once. The table has about 10,000 distinct CDR3 sequences, 25% to 35% seen once. The CDR3 spans 13 residues. Trimming left V 3 bases short and J 5 bases short, with 13 bases between. CDR1 is SQVTM, CDR2 ANQGSEA, per germline. This clonotype was seen a handful of times. The antigen remains undetermined. Treatment given: roughly 10-day PBMC culture with coronavirus spike peptide pools or control peptides (ViraFEST assay). Gathered ahead of the COVID-19 pandemic (2011-2018) were the CD4+ T cells of the unexposed donor.

The rearrangement uses TRBV29-1 and TRBJ2-5, with D perhaps TRBD1 (5 bases). Sequencing input: CD4+ T cells from blood, cultured in vitro. The source of this sequence is a human donor in good health. In DNA, the CDR3 is TGCAGCGTTGAGGGATTGGGGCGCGAGACCCAGTACTTC. This codes for CSVEGLGRETQYF.